The clone carrying this T cell receptor beta chain was detected only once. Antigen specificity is unknown. This record comes from a study of T cell responses to AZD1222 COVID-19 vaccine. Study-wide points: Increases in Spike-specific TCR breadth and depth were seen after two AZD1222 doses.

Sequenced by immunoSEQ multiplex PCR; TCRdb stores in-frame clones only, minus some. Of 60,000 to 90,000 clones in the sample, roughly 84% were seen once. CDR1 MDHEN and CDR2 SYDVKM come from the germline V gene. V gave up 2 bases and J gave up 10 bases, with 9 bases separating them. CDR3 size: 13 residues. The TCR comes from an adult who received the AZD1222 COVID-19 vaccine. This specimen consisted of peripheral blood, obtained 28 days after the second AZD1222 dose. This sequence joins TRBV28 and TRBJ1-6, with D unresolved. As DNA, the CDR3 is TGTGCCAGCAGTTTAATGCCTAGGTCACCCCTCCACTTT. Translation: CASSLMPRSPLHF.